This TCR beta chain was observed in a study of OX40 agonist ivuxolimab in advanced cancers. Study-wide results and caveats: By week 6 at 0.1 to 3.0 mg/kg, blood CD4+ and CD8+ T cells had expanded clonally.

Between the trimmed V and J ends, which lost 0 bases and 4 bases, there was a span of 3 bases. The germline V gene has CDR1 SGHNT and CDR2 YYREEE (reference sequence). The CDR3 runs 12 residues. TCRdb's table, derived via immunoSEQ multiplex PCR, lists solely in-frame clones and lacks some. The repertoire holds tens of thousands of clones, around 80% seen once, with about 22% in the top ten. This clone was observed once. The antigen remains unidentified. V usage is TRBV5-4 and J usage is TRBJ2-3, with D uncertain. This clonotype was obtained from an adult with an advanced solid tumor such as melanoma, head and neck, liver or kidney cancer. Specimen: CD4+ or CD8+ T cells sorted from blood, collected in a trial of the OX40 agonist ivuxolimab. The CDR3 region has the DNA TGTGCCAGCAGCTTGGCCCCAGATACGCAGTATTTT. As protein: CASSLAPDTQYF.